The sample holds a few counts of the clone carrying this T cell receptor (beta chain). The data were obtained in a study of response to subunit inactivated influenza vaccine. TCRdb re-called the RT-PCR reads through MiXCR, storing one row per CDR3 protein. Among 170,000 or so distinct CDR3 sequences, around 10% were seen once, and the ten largest hold around 40%. The TCR comes from a man between 50 and 75 years old who received an inactivated influenza vaccine. This specimen was CD8+ T cells sorted from PBMCs, taken less than 30 months after vaccination.

The CDR3 sequence: CASSLWLAGGPGDTQYF. The DNA for the CDR3 is TGTGCCAGCAGCTTATGGCTAGCGGGGGGGCCTGGAGATACGCAGTATTTT. The rearrangement uses TRBV7-2 and TRBJ2-3, with 12 bases identical to TRBD2. The CDR3 totals 17 residues. The junction had 8 bases not matched to a gene; V was cut back by 2 bases and J by 5 bases. Germline assignment: CDR1 SGHTA and CDR2 FQGNSA.